This T cell receptor beta chain was observed in a study of T cell repertoires in cytomegalovirus infection. For the study at large: Public TCR beta signature analysis indicated the presence of both CMV infection and matching HLA type. Study outcomes and limitations: There were HLA-C-restricted CMV-specific TCR beta clonotypes dominating the ex vivo response. The cumulative frequency of public TCR beta families distinguished individuals who carried CMV together with the relevant HLA.

Trimming stripped 1 base from V and 6 bases from J, with 7 bases between. This CDR3 is built from 13 residues. In germline, CDR1 is MNHGY, CDR2 SAAAGT. From the reads, TCRdb called clonotypes with MiXCR, one entry per CDR3 protein. The sample has about 310,000 distinct CDR3 sequences, 15% to 20% seen once. This clonotype was seen more than once but under ten times. Its antigen remains unknown. The chain uses TRBV6-8 and TRBJ2-1; D is uncertain. The clonotype comes from a human donor in good health (CMV status not recorded). Some clones in this sample may be carry-over from other donors' samples. The sequenced sample was PBMCs. The CDR3 spells CASSYLGSNEQFF. Written as DNA, the CDR3 is TGTGCCAGCAGTTACTTAGGTAGCAATGAGCAGTTCTTC.